This T cell receptor (beta chain) was identified during a study of cytomegalovirus exposure and HLA in healthy donors. Study-wide results and caveats: According to a later analysis, most TCR beta chains associated with CMV appeared HLA-restricted.

This clone was seen only a few times. The antigen remains unidentified. Trimming pared 5 bases from V and 7 bases from J, leaving 22 bases between. The CDR3 runs 15 residues. Germline V gene data show CDR1 as SGHNT and CDR2 as YYREEE (reference sequence). The study ran its PCR with 60 Vbeta and 13 Jbeta primers. Clones were read by immunoSEQ multiplex PCR, and TCRdb kept only the in-frame ones, dropping some. In the table there are roughly 80,000 clones, approximately 62% of which are singletons. What was sequenced was PBMCs. V and J are TRBV5-4 and TRBJ2-7; D may be TRBD1 (6 bases). This TCR was sampled from a male donor in good health and CMV-seropositive. This CDR3 reads CASSYDRPFREEQYF. CDR3 sequence (DNA): TGTGCCAGCAGTTATGACAGGCCTTTCAGGGAGGAGCAGTACTTC.